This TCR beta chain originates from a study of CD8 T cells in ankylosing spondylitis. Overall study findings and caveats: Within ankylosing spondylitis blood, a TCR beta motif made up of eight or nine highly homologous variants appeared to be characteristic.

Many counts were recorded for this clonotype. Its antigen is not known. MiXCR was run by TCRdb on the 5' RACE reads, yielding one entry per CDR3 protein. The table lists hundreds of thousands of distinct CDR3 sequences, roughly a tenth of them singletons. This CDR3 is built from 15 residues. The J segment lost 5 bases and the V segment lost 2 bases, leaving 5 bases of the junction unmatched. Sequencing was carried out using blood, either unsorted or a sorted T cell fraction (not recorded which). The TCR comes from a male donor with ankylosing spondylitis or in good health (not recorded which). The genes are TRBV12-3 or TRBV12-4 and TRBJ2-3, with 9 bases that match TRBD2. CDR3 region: CASSLRGGAGDTQYF. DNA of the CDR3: TGTGCCAGCAGTTTACGCGGGGGGGCGGGAGATACGCAGTATTTT.